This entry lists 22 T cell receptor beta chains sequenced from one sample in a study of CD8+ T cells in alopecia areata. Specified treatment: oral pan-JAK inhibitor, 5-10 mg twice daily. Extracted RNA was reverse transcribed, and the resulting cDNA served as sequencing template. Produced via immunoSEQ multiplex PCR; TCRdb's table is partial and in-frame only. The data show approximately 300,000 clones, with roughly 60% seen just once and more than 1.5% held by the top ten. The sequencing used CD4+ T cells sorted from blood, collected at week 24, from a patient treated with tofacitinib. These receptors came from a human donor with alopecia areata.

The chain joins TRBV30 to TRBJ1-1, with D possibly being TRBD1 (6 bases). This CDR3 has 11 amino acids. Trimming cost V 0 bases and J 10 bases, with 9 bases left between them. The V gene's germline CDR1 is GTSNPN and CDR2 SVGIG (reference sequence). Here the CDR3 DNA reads TGTGCCTGGAGTGTGGCAGGGGTAGCTTTCTTT. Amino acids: CAWSVAGVAFF.

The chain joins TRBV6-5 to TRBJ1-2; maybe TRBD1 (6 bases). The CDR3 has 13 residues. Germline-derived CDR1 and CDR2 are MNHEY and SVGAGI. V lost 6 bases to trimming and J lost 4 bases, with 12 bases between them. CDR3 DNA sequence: TGTGCCAGCAGCCGCGGGACACGCTATGGCTACACCTTC. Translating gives CASSRGTRYGYTF.

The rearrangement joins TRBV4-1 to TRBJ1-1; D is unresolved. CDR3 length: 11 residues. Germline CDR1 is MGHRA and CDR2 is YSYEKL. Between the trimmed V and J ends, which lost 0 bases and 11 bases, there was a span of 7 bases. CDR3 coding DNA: TGCGCCAGCAGCCAAGAGGTGTGGGCTTTCTTT. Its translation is CASSQEVWAFF.

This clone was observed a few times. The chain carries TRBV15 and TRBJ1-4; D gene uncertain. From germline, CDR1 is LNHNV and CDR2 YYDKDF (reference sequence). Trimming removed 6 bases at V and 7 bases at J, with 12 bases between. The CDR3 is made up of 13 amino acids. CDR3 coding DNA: TGTGCCACCAGGGATGGGATTAGTGAAAAACTGTTTTTT. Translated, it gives CATRDGISEKLFF.

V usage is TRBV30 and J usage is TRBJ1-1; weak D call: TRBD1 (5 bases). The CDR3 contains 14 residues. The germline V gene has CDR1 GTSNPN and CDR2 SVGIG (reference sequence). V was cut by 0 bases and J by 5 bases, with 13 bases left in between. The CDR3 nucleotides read TGTGCCTGGAGTGTGAAGGGTAAGGGGACTGAAGCTTTCTTT. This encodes CAWSVKGKGTEAFF.

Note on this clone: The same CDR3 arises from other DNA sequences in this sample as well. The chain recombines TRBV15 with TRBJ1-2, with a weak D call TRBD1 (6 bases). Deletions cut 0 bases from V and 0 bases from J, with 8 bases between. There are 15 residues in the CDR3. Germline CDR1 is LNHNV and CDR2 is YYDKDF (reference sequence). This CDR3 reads CATSREQGSNYGYTF. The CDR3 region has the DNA TGTGCCACCAGCAGAGAACAGGGTTCTAACTATGGCTACACCTTC.

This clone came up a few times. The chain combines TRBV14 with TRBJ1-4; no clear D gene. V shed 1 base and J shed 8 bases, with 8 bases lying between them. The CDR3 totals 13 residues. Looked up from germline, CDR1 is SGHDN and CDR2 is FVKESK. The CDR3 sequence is CASSQGPGEKLFF. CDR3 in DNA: TGTGCCAGCAGCCAAGGTCCGGGCGAAAAACTGTTTTTT.

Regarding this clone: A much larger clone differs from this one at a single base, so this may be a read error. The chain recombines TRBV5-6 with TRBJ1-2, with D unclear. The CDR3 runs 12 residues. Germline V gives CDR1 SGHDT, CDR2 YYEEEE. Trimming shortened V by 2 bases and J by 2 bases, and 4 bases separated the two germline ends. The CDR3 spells CASSFSNYGYTF. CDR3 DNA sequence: TGTGCCAGCAGCTTCTCCAACTATGGCTACACCTTC.

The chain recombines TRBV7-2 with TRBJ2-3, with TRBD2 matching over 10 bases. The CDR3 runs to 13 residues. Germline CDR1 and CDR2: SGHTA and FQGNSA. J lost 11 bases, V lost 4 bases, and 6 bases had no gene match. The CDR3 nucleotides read TGTGCCAGCAGCTCCCACCCTAGCGGGGGGCAGTATTTT. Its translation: CASSSHPSGGQYF. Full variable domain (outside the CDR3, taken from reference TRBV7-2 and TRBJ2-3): GAGVSQSPSNKVTEKGKDVELRCDPISGHTALYWYRQSLGQGLEFLIYFQGNSAPDKSGLPSDRFSAERTGGSVSTLTIQRTQQEDSAVYLCASSSHPSGGQYFGPGTRLTVL.

The CDR3 DNA reads as TGTGCCACCAGCAGAGATGGGACAGCTGGAAACACCATATATTTT. It codes for CATSRDGTAGNTIYF. The chain joins TRBV15 to TRBJ1-3; 7 bases are shared with TRBD1. This CDR3 contains 15 residues. Unmatched junction bases numbered 1, after V lost 0 bases and J lost 2 bases. Germline CDR1 LNHNV, CDR2 YYDKDF (reference sequence).

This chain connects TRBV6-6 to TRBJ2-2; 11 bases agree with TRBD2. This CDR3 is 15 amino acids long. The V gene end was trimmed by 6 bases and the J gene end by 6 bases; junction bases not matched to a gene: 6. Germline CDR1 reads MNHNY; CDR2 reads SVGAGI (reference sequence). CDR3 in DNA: TGTGCCAGCAGCGTAGCGGGGGGGCCGGCCGGGGAGCTGTTTTTT. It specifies CASSVAGGPAGELFF.

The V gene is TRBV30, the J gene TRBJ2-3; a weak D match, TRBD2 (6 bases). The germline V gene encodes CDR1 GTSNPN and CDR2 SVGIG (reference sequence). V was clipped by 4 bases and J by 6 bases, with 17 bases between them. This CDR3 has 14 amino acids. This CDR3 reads CAWMIVEGGDTQYF. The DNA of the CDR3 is TGTGCCTGGATGATAGTGGAGGGCGGGGATACGCAGTATTTT.

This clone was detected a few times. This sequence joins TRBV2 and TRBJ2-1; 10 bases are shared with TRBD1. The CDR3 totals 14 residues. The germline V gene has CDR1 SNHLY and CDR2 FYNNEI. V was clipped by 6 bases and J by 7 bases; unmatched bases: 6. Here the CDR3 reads CASRLGQGTNEQFF. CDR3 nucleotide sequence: TGTGCCAGCAGGTTGGGACAGGGGACGAATGAGCAGTTCTTC.

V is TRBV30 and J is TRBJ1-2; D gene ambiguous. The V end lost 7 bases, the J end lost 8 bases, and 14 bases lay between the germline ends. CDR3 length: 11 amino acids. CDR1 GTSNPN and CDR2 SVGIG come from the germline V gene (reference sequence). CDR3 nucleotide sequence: TGTGCCTTCTCAATTTTCTACGGCTACACCTTC. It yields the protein CAFSIFYGYTF.

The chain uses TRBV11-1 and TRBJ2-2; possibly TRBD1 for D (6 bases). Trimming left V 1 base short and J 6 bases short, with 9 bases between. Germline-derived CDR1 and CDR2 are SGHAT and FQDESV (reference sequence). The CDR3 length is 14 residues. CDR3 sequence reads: CASSLVKGAGELFF. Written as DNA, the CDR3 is TGTGCCAGCAGCTTAGTGAAGGGGGCCGGGGAGCTGTTTTTT.

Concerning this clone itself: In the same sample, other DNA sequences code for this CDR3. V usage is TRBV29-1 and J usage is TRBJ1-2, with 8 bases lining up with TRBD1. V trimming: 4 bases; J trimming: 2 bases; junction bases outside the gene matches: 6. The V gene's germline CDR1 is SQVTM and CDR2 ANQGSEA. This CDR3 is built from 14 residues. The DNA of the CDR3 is TGCAGCGTTGTGGGCAGGGGGCTCAACTATGGCTACACCTTC. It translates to CSVVGRGLNYGYTF.

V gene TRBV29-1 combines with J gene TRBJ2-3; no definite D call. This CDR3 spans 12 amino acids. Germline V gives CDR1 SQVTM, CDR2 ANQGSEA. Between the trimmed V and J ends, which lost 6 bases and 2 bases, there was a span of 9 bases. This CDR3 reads CSVGYYTDTQYF. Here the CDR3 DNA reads TGCAGCGTCGGCTACTACACAGATACGCAGTATTTT.

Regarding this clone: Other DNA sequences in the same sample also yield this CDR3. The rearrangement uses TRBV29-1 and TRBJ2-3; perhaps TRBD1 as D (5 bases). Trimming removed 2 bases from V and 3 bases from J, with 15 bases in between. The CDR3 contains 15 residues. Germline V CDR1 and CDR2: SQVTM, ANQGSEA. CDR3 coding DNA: TGCAGCGTTGAACGGGCATCAGGACAAACAGATACGCAGTATTTT. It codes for CSVERASGQTDTQYF.

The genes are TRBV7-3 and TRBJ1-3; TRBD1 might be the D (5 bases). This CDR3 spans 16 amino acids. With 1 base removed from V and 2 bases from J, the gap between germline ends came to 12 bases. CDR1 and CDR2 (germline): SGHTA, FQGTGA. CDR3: CASSLRSSGTGNTIYF. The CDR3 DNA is TGTGCCAGCAGCTTAAGATCCTCAGGGACTGGAAACACCATATATTTT.

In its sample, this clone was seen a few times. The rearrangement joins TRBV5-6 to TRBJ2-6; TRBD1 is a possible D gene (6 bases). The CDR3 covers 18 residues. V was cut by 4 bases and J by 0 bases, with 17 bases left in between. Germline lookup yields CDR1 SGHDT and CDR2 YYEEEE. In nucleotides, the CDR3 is TGTGCCAGCAGCGAAATCTCCGGGACACCCTCTGGGGCCAACGTCCTGACTTTC. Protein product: CASSEISGTPSGANVLTF.

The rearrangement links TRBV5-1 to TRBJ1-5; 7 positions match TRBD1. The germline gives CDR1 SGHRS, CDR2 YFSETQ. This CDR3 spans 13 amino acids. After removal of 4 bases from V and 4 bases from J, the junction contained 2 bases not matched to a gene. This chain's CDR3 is CASSVQGNQPQHF. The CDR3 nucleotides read TGCGCCAGCAGCGTACAGGGGAATCAGCCCCAGCATTTT.

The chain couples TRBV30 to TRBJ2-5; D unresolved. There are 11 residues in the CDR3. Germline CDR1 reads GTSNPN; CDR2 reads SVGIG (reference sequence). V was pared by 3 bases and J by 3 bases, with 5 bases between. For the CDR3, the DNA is TGTGCCTGGAGGAAAGAAGAGACCCAGTACTTC. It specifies CAWRKEETQYF.